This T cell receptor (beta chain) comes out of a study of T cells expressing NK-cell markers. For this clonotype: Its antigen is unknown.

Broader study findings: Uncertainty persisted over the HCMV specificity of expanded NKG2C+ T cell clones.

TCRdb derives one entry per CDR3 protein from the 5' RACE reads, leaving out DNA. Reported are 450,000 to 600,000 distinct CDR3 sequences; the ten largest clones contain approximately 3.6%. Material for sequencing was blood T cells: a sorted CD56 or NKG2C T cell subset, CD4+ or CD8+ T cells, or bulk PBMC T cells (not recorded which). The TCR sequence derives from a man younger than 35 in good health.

The CDR3 here is CASSSDTSRTEAFF. The rearrangement uses TRBV5-6 and TRBJ1-1. Germline V gene lookup returns CDR1 SGHDT and CDR2 YYEEEE. This CDR3 comprises 14 residues. Full variable domain (rest looked up from reference TRBV5-6 and TRBJ1-1): DAGVTQSPTHLIKTRGQQVTLRCSPKSGHDTVSWYQQALGQGPQFIFQYYEEEERQRGNFPDRFSGHQFPNYSSELNVNALLLGDSALYLCASSSDTSRTEAFFGQGTRLTVV.